This passage covers 21 T cell receptor beta chains from one sample sequenced in a study of post-analysis software for immune sequencing data. General study points: A few TRBV segments were significantly more frequent in patients than in controls. TRBV5-6, TRBV5-1 and TRBV20-1 were among these segments.

Their antigens are not known. Unique molecular identifiers tagged the TCR beta cDNA libraries. One entry per CDR3 protein, called by TCRdb with MiXCR from the PCR reads. The data hold 380,000 or so distinct CDR3 sequences, with around 33% observed a single time. Sequencing was carried out using blood. These receptor sequences come from a girl aged 5 to 17 with multiple sclerosis.

This clonotype has more than one count but fewer than ten. This chain joins TRBV29-1 and TRBJ2-1; 7 positions match TRBD1. With V trimmed by 7 bases and J by 7 bases, 16 bases remained unmatched. This CDR3 region has 15 residues. The germline CDR1 and CDR2 sequences are SQVTM and ANQGSEA. The CDR3 region is CSAKPGQSGMNEQFF. CDR3 nucleotides: TGCAGCGCCAAGCCGGGACAGAGTGGCATGAATGAGCAGTTCTTC.

The V and J genes are TRBV7-6 and TRBJ2-1; maybe TRBD2 (6 bases). From germline, CDR1 is SGHVS and CDR2 FNYEAQ. The CDR3 has 16 residues. V lost 1 base to trimming and J lost 5 bases, with 15 bases between them. The CDR3: CASSLEVGRNHNEQFF. CDR3 nucleotide sequence: TGTGCCAGCAGCTTAGAGGTAGGGAGGAACCACAATGAGCAGTTCTTC.

This clonotype was counted ten times or more. The J gene is TRBJ2-1, the V gene TRBV29-1; TRBD2 matches at 8 bases. Germline CDR1 and CDR2: SQVTM and ANQGSEA. The CDR3 sequence is 17 residues long. V was pared by 3 bases and J by 9 bases, with 19 bases of the junction left unmatched. In DNA form, the CDR3 reads TGCAGCGTTGATCTCTTGGGGCTAGCGGGCGTGCGGAGTGAGCAGTTCTTC. Translated: CSVDLLGLAGVRSEQFF.

This clonotype occurred a few times. V usage is TRBV29-1 and J usage is TRBJ1-2; no clear D gene. The germline V gene has CDR1 SQVTM and CDR2 ANQGSEA. The CDR3 consists of 13 residues. V dropped 0 bases and J dropped 4 bases, with 9 bases sitting between them. CDR3 protein: CSVEDRQVYGYTF. CDR3 in DNA: TGCAGCGTTGAAGATAGGCAGGTCTATGGCTACACCTTC. Full variable domain (remainder filled in from reference TRBV29-1 and TRBJ1-2): SAVISQKPSRDICQRGTSLTIQCQVDSQVTMMFWYRQQPGQSLTLIATANQGSEATYESGFVIDKFPISRPNLTFSTLTVSNMSPEDSSIYLCSVEDRQVYGYTFGSGTRLTVV.

CDR3 region: CSARGLAAQETQYF. The CDR3 nucleotides read TGCAGTGCTAGGGGACTAGCGGCTCAAGAGACCCAGTACTTC. The rearrangement uses TRBV20-1 and TRBJ2-5; 11 nucleotides agree with TRBD2. The V and J ends lost 3 bases and 2 bases, in that order; junction bases with no gene match: 2. The CDR3 is made up of 14 amino acids. Germline assignment: CDR1 DFQATT and CDR2 SNEGSKA (reference sequence).

This clonotype was counted between two and nine times. The chain couples TRBV28 to TRBJ2-7; 7 bases align to TRBD2. Germline V lookup: CDR1 MDHEN, CDR2 SYDVKM. CDR3 size: 14 residues. Trimming cost V 2 bases and J 4 bases; bases outside gene matches: 5. The CDR3 loop reads CASSLAPAGYEQYF. The CDR3 coding sequence is TGTGCCAGCAGTTTAGCACCAGCGGGATACGAGCAGTACTTC. The full variable domain, in which reference TRBV28 and TRBJ2-7 provide the parts outside the CDR3, is DVKVTQSSRYLVKRTGEKVFLECVQDMDHENMFWYRQDPGLGLRLIYFSYDVKMKEKGDIPEGYSVSREKKERFSLILESASTNQTSMYLCASSLAPAGYEQYFGPGTRLTVT.

This clonotype showed up just a few times. The chain is built from TRBV4-1 and TRBJ2-3; TRBD2 is a possible D gene (5 bases). Trimming removed 2 bases at V and 4 bases at J, with 13 bases between. The CDR3 has 15 amino acids. The germline V gene has CDR1 MGHRA and CDR2 YSYEKL. CDR3 protein: CASSQQHRGADTQYF. CDR3 bases: TGCGCCAGCAGCCAACAGCACCGGGGTGCAGATACGCAGTATTTT.

V and J are TRBV12-3 or TRBV12-4 and TRBJ1-5; D unresolved. Trimming removed 6 bases from V and 0 bases from J, with 21 bases in between. The CDR3 runs 18 residues. The CDR3 DNA reads as TGTGCCAGCAGCCTCGCCAGCATCCCCATTTATAGCAATCAGCCCCAGCATTTT. This encodes CASSLASIPIYSNQPQHF.

This clonotype was observed a handful of times. The chain recombines TRBV10-3 with TRBJ2-7; D is possibly TRBD1 (6 bases). The CDR3 length is 17 residues. Germline-derived CDR1 and CDR2 are ENHRY and SYGVKD. Trimming cost V 0 bases and J 4 bases, with 19 bases left between them. The CDR3: CAISESGQGNELYEQYF. DNA for the CDR3: TGTGCCATCAGTGAGTCGGGACAAGGGAACGAACTTTACGAGCAGTACTTC.

A few counts support this clonotype. The chain uses TRBV20-1 and TRBJ2-1, with 14 nucleotides matching TRBD2. CDR1 and CDR2 from the germline V gene are DFQATT and SNEGSKA (reference sequence). The ends lost 5 bases at V and 7 bases at J; junction bases unmatched: 1. The CDR3 spans 13 residues. The CDR3 is CSAGTSGSNEQFF. CDR3 nucleotides: TGCAGTGCTGGGACTAGCGGGAGTAATGAGCAGTTCTTC.

This clonotype was recorded a few times. The chain is built from TRBV10-3 and TRBJ2-1; TRBD2 matches 11 bases. The CDR3 runs to 17 residues. V shed 10 bases, J shed 0 bases, and the junction held 11 bases outside the gene matches. Germline CDR1 ENHRY, CDR2 SYGVKD. The CDR3 bases are TGTGCCACCTGGGGGGCTAGCGGGGGGCCCTCCTACAATGAGCAGTTCTTC. Translating gives CATWGASGGPSYNEQFF.

V usage is TRBV5-1 and J usage is TRBJ1-4, with D possibly matching TRBD1 (5 bases). Germline assignment: CDR1 SGHRS and CDR2 YFSETQ. The germline V and J ends were trimmed by 4 bases and 6 bases, with 13 bases remaining between them. The CDR3 sequence is 14 residues long. CDR3 amino acids: CASSRDFGDEKLFF. The CDR3 DNA reads as TGCGCCAGCAGCCGGGACTTCGGGGATGAAAAACTGTTTTTT.

This clonotype has a handful of counts. This sequence joins TRBV6-1 and TRBJ2-7, with no clear D. Trimming took 2 bases from V and 0 from J, leaving 8 bases between them. This CDR3 comprises 14 residues. CDR1 is MNHNS, CDR2 SASEGT, per germline. CDR3: CASSEPVSSYEQYF. For the CDR3, the DNA is TGTGCCAGCAGTGAACCGGTAAGCTCCTACGAGCAGTACTTC.

The CDR3 region is CATSLGLTGDTQYF. The CDR3 DNA reads as TGTGCCACCAGCCTTGGACTGACGGGAGATACGCAGTATTTT. V gene TRBV15 combines with J gene TRBJ2-3, with a weak D call TRBD2 (5 bases). The CDR3 length is 14 residues. Germline V gene sequence: CDR1 LNHNV, CDR2 YYDKDF (reference sequence). The V and J ends lost 5 bases and 5 bases respectively, with 14 bases between them.

The gene calls are TRBV29-1 and TRBJ2-7, with D possibly matching TRBD1 (5 bases). CDR3 length: 11 amino acids. Germline CDR1 reads SQVTM; CDR2 reads ANQGSEA. Trimming pared 6 bases from V and 3 bases from J, leaving 9 bases between. CDR3 protein: CSVDTGYEQYF. The CDR3 region has the DNA TGCAGCGTGGACACAGGCTACGAGCAGTACTTC.

The chain is built from TRBV2 and TRBJ2-5; possibly TRBD1 or TRBD2 for D (5 bases each). The V and J ends lost 6 bases and 2 bases respectively, with 16 bases between them. The CDR3 sequence is 15 residues long. In germline, CDR1 is SNHLY, CDR2 FYNNEI. The CDR3 DNA is TGTGCCAGCAGGCGGACAACTCGGGATCAAGAGACCCAGTACTTC. Protein product: CASRRTTRDQETQYF.

The rearrangement joins TRBV12-3 or TRBV12-4 to TRBJ2-3; 11 bases line up with TRBD1. The V segment lost 3 bases and the J segment 6 bases; nucleotides outside the gene matches: 11. The CDR3 has 17 amino acids. CDR3 protein: CASSFEAGQGASDTQYF. CDR3 in DNA: TGTGCCAGCAGTTTTGAGGCTGGACAGGGGGCGTCGGATACGCAGTATTTT.

This clonotype was observed a few times. The V and J genes are TRBV6-1 and TRBJ1-2; 8 nucleotides agree with TRBD1. The CDR3 covers 16 residues. With V trimmed by 5 bases and J by 3 bases, 11 bases remained unmatched. Germline lookup yields CDR1 MNHNS and CDR2 SASEGT. CDR3 sequence (DNA): TGTGCCAGCAGTCCCCGCGACAGGGGTTCCGACTATGGCTACACCTTC. Protein: CASSPRDRGSDYGYTF.

The V gene is TRBV9, the J gene TRBJ2-7; D is ambiguous. The V end lost 1 base, the J end lost 2 bases, and 16 bases lay between the germline ends. This CDR3 comprises 16 residues. The germline V gene encodes CDR1 SGDLS and CDR2 YYNGEE. DNA of the CDR3: TGTGCCAGCAGCGTATCTATTGTTCGCCTTACCTACGAGCAGTACTTC. This gives the protein CASSVSIVRLTYEQYF.

This chain joins TRBV20-1 and TRBJ1-6; D uncertain. In germline, CDR1 is DFQATT, CDR2 SNEGSKA (reference sequence). The CDR3 length is 14 residues. Trimming removed 6 bases from V and 7 bases from J, with 16 bases in between. The CDR3 protein is CSAEPRVPNSPLHF. DNA for the CDR3: TGCAGTGCCGAACCGCGGGTTCCAAATTCACCCCTCCACTTT.

This chain links TRBV4-2 with TRBJ2-1; D not certain. Germline V gene data show CDR1 as LGHNA and CDR2 as YNFKEQ. The CDR3 covers 17 residues. The V end was cut by 0 bases, the J end by 0 bases, with 12 bases between. CDR3 residues: CASSQDFDIGSYNEQFF. The CDR3 DNA sequence: TGTGCCAGCAGCCAAGATTTCGACATTGGCTCCTACAATGAGCAGTTCTTC.